The rows below give T cell receptor beta chains drawn from one sample of a study of cytomegalovirus exposure and HLA in healthy donors. Libraries were prepared by immunoSEQ multiplex PCR; TCRdb keeps only in-frame clonotypes and omits some of them. The sample holds 150,000 to 200,000 clones, about four fifths seen once. Material for sequencing was PBMCs. All receptors come from a man aged 30 to 45 in good health and CMV-seropositive. Both conserved end residues are part of each CDR3. The order of the fields is V gene, J gene, clone size, D gene, CDR3 DNA, CDR3 protein. D genes are given only for firm matches. Clone size is not always given. Where it is, it says once, few, many or a class for expanded clones.

TRBV2	TRBJ2-2	once	TRBD1	TGTGCCAGCAGGAAGACAGGGGCCGTGAACACCGGGGAGCTGTTTTTT	CASRKTGAVNTGELFF
TRBV28	TRBJ1-2	few	TRBD1	TGTGCCAGCAACGACAGGGTTATGTATGGCTACACCTTC	CASNDRVMYGYTF
TRBV7-3	TRBJ1-3	-	-	TGTGCCAGCAGCCCGACAGTTGGAAACACCATATATTTT	CASSPTVGNTIYF
TRBV2	TRBJ2-7	-	-	TGTGCCAGCAGTGTGGAGTCAGTTGAGAAGTACTTC	CASSVESVEKYF
TRBV7-2	TRBJ2-3	few	-	TGTGCCAGCAGCGCTAATGCGGGGATTAGCACAGATACGCAGTATTTT	CASSANAGISTDTQYF
TRBV9	TRBJ1-1	-	-	TGTGCCAGCAGCGTAGAAGAAGGGGCAGCTGAAGCTTTCTTT	CASSVEEGAAEAFF
TRBV6-6	TRBJ1-1	once	-	TGTGCCAGCAGTTACGAGGGGGAGACTGAAGCTTTCTTT	CASSYEGETEAFF
TRBV7-2	TRBJ2-2	-	-	TGTGCCAGCAGCCCTCTAGCAGGCCCCGCCGGGGAGCTGTTTTTT	CASSPLAGPAGELFF
TRBV11-2	TRBJ2-5	-	-	TGTGCCAGCAGCTCCGCCAACTGGGGGAGCGGGGAGACCCAGTACTTC	CASSSANWGSGETQYF
TRBV6-4	TRBJ2-6	-	TRBD1	TGTGCCAGCAGCGATAGAACAGGGGCCGGGGCCAACGTCCTGACTTTC	CASSDRTGAGANVLTF
TRBV15	TRBJ2-7	-	-	TGTGCCACCAGCAGAGATCCCACAGTAGGCTCCTACGAGCAGTACTTC	CATSRDPTVGSYEQYF
TRBV10-2	TRBJ1-1	few	TRBD1	TGCGCCAGCAGTGACTCGGGACAGAGAGAAGCTTTCTTT	CASSDSGQREAFF
TRBV4-1	TRBJ2-7	once	TRBD1	TGCGCCAGCAGCAGACAGGGAGAAACTTTCTACGAGCAGTACTTC	CASSRQGETFYEQYF
TRBV6-5	TRBJ1-2	-	TRBD1	TGTGCCAGCAGCCCCGGGACAGCCAGACACTATGGCTACACCTTC	CASSPGTARHYGYTF
TRBV6-1	TRBJ1-5	-	TRBD1	TGTGCCAGCAGTGTAGAAACAGGGGTACCCAATCAGCCCCAGCATTTT	CASSVETGVPNQPQHF
TRBV4-1	TRBJ2-7	-	-	TGCGCCAGCAGCCACCCAGGGCAGGGTGCCTACGAGCAGTACTTC	CASSHPGQGAYEQYF
TRBV5-6	TRBJ2-7	-	-	TGTGCCAGCAGCTTGATGGTTAGCTCCTACGAGCAGTACTTC	CASSLMVSSYEQYF
TRBV11-1	TRBJ1-2	once	-	TGTGCCAGCAGCTCTGGAGCCGGGGGAAGCTATGGCTACACCTTC	CASSSGAGGSYGYTF
TRBV9	TRBJ2-3	-	TRBD2	TGTGCCAGCAGCCCCTATAGCGGGAGGAGCACAGATACGCAGTATTTT	CASSPYSGRSTDTQYF
TRBV7-2	TRBJ2-7	-	-	TGTGCCAGCAGCTTACCGAGCTCCTACGAGCAGTACTTC	CASSLPSSYEQYF
TRBV5-6	TRBJ1-1	-	-	TGTGCCAGCAGCTTGGATGGTTCCCTTCTCCGAGTCACTGAAGCTTTCTTT	CASSLDGSLLRVTEAFF
TRBV30	TRBJ2-1	-	TRBD2	TGTGCCTGGGGGCGGGAGAGGATCTCCTACAATGAGCAGTTCTTC	CAWGRERISYNEQFF
TRBV27	TRBJ1-6	-	-	TGTGCCAGCAGTACGGGGGTACTCTCCTATAATTCACCCCTCCACTTT	CASSTGVLSYNSPLHF
TRBV29-1	TRBJ2-3	-	-	TGCAGCGTTGAAGATGCCCAGTCAGATACGCAGTATTTT	CSVEDAQSDTQYF
TRBV7-9	TRBJ2-3	-	TRBD2	TGTGCCAGCAGCCCATGGGAGGGGAAGGTGGATACGCAGTATTTT	CASSPWEGKVDTQYF
TRBV19	TRBJ1-5	-	-	TGTGCCAGCAGTGCCACAGCAAAGAATCAGCCCCAGCATTTT	CASSATAKNQPQHF
TRBV19	TRBJ2-5	-	-	TGTGCCAGTAGTAGGACAGAGGAGACCCAGTACTTC	CASSRTEETQYF
TRBV5-1	TRBJ2-1	once	TRBD2	TGCGCCAGCAGCACAATAGCGGGAGTCAATGAGCAGTTCTTC	CASSTIAGVNEQFF
TRBV6-1	TRBJ1-5	-	-	TGTGCCAGCAGTGCCCAGACAGGCAATCAGCCCCAGCATTTT	CASSAQTGNQPQHF
TRBV6-1	TRBJ2-3	-	-	TGTGCCAGCAGTGAAGATTTCTCGGGGGGCACAGATACGCAGTATTTT	CASSEDFSGGTDTQYF
TRBV7-3	TRBJ2-1	-	-	TGTGCCAGCAGCTTAAAAGCTTTAGGGCAGGGGTTGAATGAGCAGTTCTTC	CASSLKALGQGLNEQFF
TRBV29-1	TRBJ2-2	once	-	TGCAGCGTCCTAGCGCCGAACACCGGGGAGCTGTTTTTT	CSVLAPNTGELFF
TRBV14	TRBJ1-2	-	-	TGTGCCAGCAGCCCCCGTTCCGGGGGGAACTATGGCTACACCTTC	CASSPRSGGNYGYTF
TRBV27	TRBJ2-2	-	TRBD2	TGTGCCAGCAGTTTATGGAGCGGGGGGGCGAACACCGGGGAGCTGTTTTTT	CASSLWSGGANTGELFF
TRBV6-1	TRBJ2-2	-	TRBD1	TGTGCCAGCAGTGACGTCCCGGGACAGGGGTCCGGGGAGCTGTTTTTT	CASSDVPGQGSGELFF
TRBV6-6	TRBJ1-1	-	-	TGTGCCAGCAGTTCGGTCGAAGCCCATAACACTGAAGCTTTCTTT	CASSSVEAHNTEAFF
TRBV7-2	TRBJ2-2	-	TRBD2	TGTGCCAGCAGCTCCGGGACTAGCGGGGCGGGCGGGGAGCTGTTTTTT	CASSSGTSGAGGELFF
TRBV9	TRBJ2-5	-	TRBD2	TGTGCCAGCACGCCAGCGGGAGAAGAGACCCAGTACTTC	CASTPAGEETQYF
TRBV27	TRBJ1-6	-	-	TGTGCCAGCACCTCTCGTGGGCAGGGAAGTCCCCTCCACTTT	CASTSRGQGSPLHF
TRBV7-2	TRBJ2-2	once	TRBD1	TGTGCCAGCAGGCGCCCCGGGACAGGGAGCACCGGGGAGCTGTTTTTT	CASRRPGTGSTGELFF
TRBV5-1	TRBJ2-1	-	TRBD2	TGCGCCAGCAGCTTGGGGGCCGGGACTAGCAGTTACAATGAGCAGTTCTTC	CASSLGAGTSSYNEQFF
TRBV30	TRBJ2-1	-	-	TGTGCCTGGAGTATGCGGGATTGGCATGAGCAGTTCTTC	CAWSMRDWHEQFF
TRBV13	TRBJ1-2	-	TRBD1	TGTGCCAGCAGCTTGGGACAGGGGACGAGTGGCTACACCTTC	CASSLGQGTSGYTF
TRBV30	TRBJ2-3	-	-	TGTGCCTGGAGTGTACGGTTGGCAGATACGCAGTATTTT	CAWSVRLADTQYF
TRBV18	TRBJ2-5	-	TRBD1	TGTGCCAGCTCACCCTGGACAGGGTGGCCACAAGAGACCCAGTACTTC	CASSPWTGWPQETQYF
TRBV5-1	TRBJ2-7	once	TRBD1	TGCGCCAGCAGCTTGGACGGTCCGGGACAGGGGTCAAACGAGCAGTACTTC	CASSLDGPGQGSNEQYF
TRBV18	TRBJ1-5	-	-	TGTGCCAGCTCACCTTCGAATCAGCCCCAGCATTTT	CASSPSNQPQHF
TRBV2	TRBJ2-5	-	TRBD1	TGTGCCAGCAGTCCTACCTATTCCGGGACAGGGTACCAAGAGACCCAGTACTTC	CASSPTYSGTGYQETQYF
TRBV2	TRBJ1-6	-	-	TGTGCCAGCAGGGAGTCTACAGGAGCCTCAAATTCACCCCTCCACTTT	CASRESTGASNSPLHF
TRBV13	TRBJ2-7	-	TRBD1	TGTGCCAGCAGCGTCCTCCGGGACAGCCTCGGCGAGCAGTACTTC	CASSVLRDSLGEQYF
TRBV27	TRBJ1-2	-	-	TGTGCCAGCAGTTTATTTGGATTCGGGGACAATAACTATGGCTACACCTTC	CASSLFGFGDNNYGYTF
TRBV28	TRBJ2-1	-	TRBD1	TGTGCCAGCAGTTTATACTTGACAGGGGGGCTGAATGAGCAGTTCTTC	CASSLYLTGGLNEQFF
TRBV4-2	TRBJ2-3	-	TRBD2	TGTGCCAGCAGCCAAGGGGAACTAGCGCGGGATACGCAGTATTTT	CASSQGELARDTQYF
TRBV7-2	TRBJ2-5	-	TRBD2	TGTGCCAGCAGCCCGTCAGCGGGGGGGCAAGAGACCCAGTACTTC	CASSPSAGGQETQYF
TRBV27	TRBJ1-1	-	-	TGTGCCAGCAGTTTACTACGGGACACTGAAGCTTTCTTT	CASSLLRDTEAFF
TRBV10-3	TRBJ2-7	-	-	TGTGCCATCAGTGAGATAGGGGGACACCGCTCCTACGAGCAGTACTTC	CAISEIGGHRSYEQYF
TRBV7-9	TRBJ2-7	-	TRBD1	TGTGCCAGCGGACATACAGGGGACGACGAGCAGTACTTC	CASGHTGDDEQYF